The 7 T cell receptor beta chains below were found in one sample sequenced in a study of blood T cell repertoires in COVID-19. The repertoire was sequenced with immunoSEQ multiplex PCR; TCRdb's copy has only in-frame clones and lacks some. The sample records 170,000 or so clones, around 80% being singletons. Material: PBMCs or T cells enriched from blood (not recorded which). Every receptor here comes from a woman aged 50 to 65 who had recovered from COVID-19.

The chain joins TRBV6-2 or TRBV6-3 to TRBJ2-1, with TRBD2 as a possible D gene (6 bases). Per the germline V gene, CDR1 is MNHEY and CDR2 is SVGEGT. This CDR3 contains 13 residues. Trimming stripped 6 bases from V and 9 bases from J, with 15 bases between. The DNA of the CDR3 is TGTGCCAGCAGCATCGTCGGGAGAGGTGAGCAGTTCTTC. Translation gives CASSIVGRGEQFF.

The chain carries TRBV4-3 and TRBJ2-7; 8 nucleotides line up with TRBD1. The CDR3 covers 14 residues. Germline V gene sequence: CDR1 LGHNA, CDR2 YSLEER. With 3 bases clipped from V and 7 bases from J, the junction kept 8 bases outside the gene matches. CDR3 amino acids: CASSQGQGAREQYF. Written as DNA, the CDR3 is TGCGCCAGCAGCCAGGGGCAGGGGGCGCGGGAGCAGTACTTC.

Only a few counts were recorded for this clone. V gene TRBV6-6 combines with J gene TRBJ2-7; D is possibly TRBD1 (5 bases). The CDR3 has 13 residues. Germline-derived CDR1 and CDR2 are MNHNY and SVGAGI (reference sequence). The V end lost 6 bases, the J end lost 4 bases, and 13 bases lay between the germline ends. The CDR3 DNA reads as TGTGCCAGCAGCCAAAGACAGCCGTACGAGCAGTACTTC. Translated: CASSQRQPYEQYF.

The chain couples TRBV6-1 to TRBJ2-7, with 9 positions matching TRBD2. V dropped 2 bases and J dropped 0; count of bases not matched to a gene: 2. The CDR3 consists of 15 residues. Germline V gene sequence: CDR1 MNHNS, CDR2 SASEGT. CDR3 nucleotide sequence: TGTGCCAGCAGTGAATTTAGCGGGAGCTCCTACGAGCAGTACTTC. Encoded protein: CASSEFSGSSYEQYF.

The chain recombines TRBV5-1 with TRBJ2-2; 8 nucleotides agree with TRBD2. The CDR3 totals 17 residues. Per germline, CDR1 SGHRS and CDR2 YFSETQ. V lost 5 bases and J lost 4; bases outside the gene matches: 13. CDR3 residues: CASRGLSGSTLTGELFF. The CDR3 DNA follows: TGCGCCAGCAGGGGTCTAAGCGGGAGTACCCTCACCGGGGAGCTGTTTTTT.

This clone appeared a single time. In nucleotides, the CDR3 is TGTGCCAGCAGCCGGACAGGGGCGAGGGAGACCCAGTACTTC. This gives the protein CASSRTGARETQYF. This sequence joins TRBV2 and TRBJ2-5; 9 bases match TRBD1. The germline V gene encodes CDR1 SNHLY and CDR2 FYNNEI. After removal of 6 bases from V and 5 bases from J, the junction contained 7 bases not matched to a gene. The CDR3 spans 14 residues.

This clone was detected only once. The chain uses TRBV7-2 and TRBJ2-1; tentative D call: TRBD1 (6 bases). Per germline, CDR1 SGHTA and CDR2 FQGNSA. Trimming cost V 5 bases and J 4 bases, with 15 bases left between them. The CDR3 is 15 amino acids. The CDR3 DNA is TGTGCCAGCAGCCCACGCGTGGGGGCTTACAATGAGCAGTTCTTC. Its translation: CASSPRVGAYNEQFF.